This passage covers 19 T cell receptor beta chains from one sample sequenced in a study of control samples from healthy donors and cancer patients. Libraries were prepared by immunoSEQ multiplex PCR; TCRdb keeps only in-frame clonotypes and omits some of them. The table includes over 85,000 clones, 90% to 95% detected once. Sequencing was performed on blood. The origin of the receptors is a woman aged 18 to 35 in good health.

As DNA, the CDR3 is TGTGCCAGCAGCTTGACCGGAAACACCATATATTTT. Its translation: CASSLTGNTIYF. The gene calls are TRBV5-6 and TRBJ1-3, with D unclear. CDR3 length: 12 amino acids. Germline V gene data show CDR1 as SGHDT and CDR2 as YYEEEE. V lost 1 base and J lost 4, with 3 bases in between.

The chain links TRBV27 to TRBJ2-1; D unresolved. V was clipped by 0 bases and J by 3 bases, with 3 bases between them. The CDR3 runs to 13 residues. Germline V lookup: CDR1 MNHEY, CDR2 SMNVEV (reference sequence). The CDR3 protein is CASSLSVYNEQFF. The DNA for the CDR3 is TGTGCCAGCAGTTTATCGGTCTACAATGAGCAGTTCTTC.

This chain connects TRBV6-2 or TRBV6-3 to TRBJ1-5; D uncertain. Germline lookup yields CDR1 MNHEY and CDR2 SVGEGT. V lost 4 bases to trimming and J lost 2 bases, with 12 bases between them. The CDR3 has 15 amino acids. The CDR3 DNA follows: TGTGCCAGCAGTTCAGTCCAGGAGGGCAATCAGCCCCAGCATTTT. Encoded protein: CASSSVQEGNQPQHF.

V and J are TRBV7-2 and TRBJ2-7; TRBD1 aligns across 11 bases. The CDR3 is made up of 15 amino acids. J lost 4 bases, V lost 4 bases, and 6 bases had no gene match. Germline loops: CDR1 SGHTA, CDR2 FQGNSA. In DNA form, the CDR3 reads TGTGCCAGCAGCTGGACCGGGACAGGGGGTTACGAGCAGTACTTC. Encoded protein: CASSWTGTGGYEQYF. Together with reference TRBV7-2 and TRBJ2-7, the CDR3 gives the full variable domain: GAGVSQSPSNKVTEKGKDVELRCDPISGHTALYWYRQSLGQGLEFLIYFQGNSAPDKSGLPSDRFSAERTGGSVSTLTIQRTQQEDSAVYLCASSWTGTGGYEQYFGPGTRLTVT.

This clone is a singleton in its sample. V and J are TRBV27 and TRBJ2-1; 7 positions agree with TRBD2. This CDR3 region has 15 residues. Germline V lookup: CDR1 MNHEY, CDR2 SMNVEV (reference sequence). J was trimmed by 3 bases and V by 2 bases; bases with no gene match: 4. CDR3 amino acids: CASSLLAENYNEQFF. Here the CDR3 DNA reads TGTGCCAGCAGTTTACTAGCGGAAAACTACAATGAGCAGTTCTTC.

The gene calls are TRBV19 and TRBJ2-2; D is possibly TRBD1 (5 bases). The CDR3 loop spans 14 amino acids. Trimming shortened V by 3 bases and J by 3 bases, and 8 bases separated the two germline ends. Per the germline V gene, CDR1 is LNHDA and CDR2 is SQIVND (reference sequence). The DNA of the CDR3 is TGTGCCAGTAGTATTTCCAGGGACACCGGGGAGCTGTTTTTT. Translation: CASSISRDTGELFF.

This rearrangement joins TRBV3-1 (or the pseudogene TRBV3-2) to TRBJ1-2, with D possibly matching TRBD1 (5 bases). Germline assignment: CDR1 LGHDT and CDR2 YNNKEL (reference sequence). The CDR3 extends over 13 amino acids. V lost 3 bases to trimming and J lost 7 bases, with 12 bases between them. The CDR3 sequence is CASSQWMGVGYTF. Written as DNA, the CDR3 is TGTGCCAGCAGCCAGTGGATGGGGGTTGGCTACACCTTC.

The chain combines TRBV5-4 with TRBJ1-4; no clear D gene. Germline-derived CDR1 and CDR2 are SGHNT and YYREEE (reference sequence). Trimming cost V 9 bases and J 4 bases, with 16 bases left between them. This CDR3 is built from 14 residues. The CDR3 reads CANHPPALNEKLFF. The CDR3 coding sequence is TGTGCCAACCATCCCCCAGCTCTTAATGAAAAACTGTTTTTT.

CDR3 region: CASSLGRGRGETQYF. CDR3 DNA sequence: TGTGCCAGCAGTCTCGGCCGGGGGCGGGGAGAGACCCAGTACTTC. The chain links TRBV9 to TRBJ2-5; D may correspond to TRBD1 or TRBD2 (6 bases each). CDR3 length equals 15 residues. CDR1 is SGDLS, CDR2 YYNGEE, per germline. The V and J ends lost 5 bases and 4 bases respectively, with 18 bases between them.

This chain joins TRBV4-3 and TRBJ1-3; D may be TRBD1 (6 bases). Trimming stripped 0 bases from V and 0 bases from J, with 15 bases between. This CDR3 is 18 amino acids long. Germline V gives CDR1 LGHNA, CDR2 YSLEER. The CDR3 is CASSQDRGALGSGNTIYF. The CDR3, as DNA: TGCGCCAGCAGCCAAGATCGGGGGGCCCTTGGCTCTGGAAACACCATATATTTT.

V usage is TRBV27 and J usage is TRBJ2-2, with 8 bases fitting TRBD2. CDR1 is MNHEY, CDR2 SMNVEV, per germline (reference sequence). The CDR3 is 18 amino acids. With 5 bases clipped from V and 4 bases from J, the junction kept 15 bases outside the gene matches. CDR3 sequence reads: CASSLKPSGSLGTGELFF. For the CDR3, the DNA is TGTGCCAGCAGTCTCAAACCAAGCGGGAGCTTGGGCACCGGGGAGCTGTTTTTT.

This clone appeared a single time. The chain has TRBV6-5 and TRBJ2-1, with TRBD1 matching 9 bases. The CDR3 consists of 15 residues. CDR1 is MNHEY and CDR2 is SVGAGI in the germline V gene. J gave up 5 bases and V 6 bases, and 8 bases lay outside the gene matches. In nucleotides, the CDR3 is TGTGCCAGCAGCGGAAAGACAGGGGGGGACAATGAGCAGTTCTTC. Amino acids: CASSGKTGGDNEQFF.

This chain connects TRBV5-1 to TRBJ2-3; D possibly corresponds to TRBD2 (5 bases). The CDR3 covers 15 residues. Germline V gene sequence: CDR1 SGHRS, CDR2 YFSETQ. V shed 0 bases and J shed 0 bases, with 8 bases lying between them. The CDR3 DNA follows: TGCGCCAGCAGCTTGGAGCGGATTAGCACAGATACGCAGTATTTT. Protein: CASSLERISTDTQYF.

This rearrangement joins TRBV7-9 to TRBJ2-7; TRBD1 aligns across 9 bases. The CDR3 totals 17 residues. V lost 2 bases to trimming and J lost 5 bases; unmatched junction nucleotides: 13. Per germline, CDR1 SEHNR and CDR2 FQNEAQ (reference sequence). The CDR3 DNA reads TGTGCCAGCAGCTTATCCAGTGCCGGGACAGGGAGCCACGAGCAGTACTTC. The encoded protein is CASSLSSAGTGSHEQYF.

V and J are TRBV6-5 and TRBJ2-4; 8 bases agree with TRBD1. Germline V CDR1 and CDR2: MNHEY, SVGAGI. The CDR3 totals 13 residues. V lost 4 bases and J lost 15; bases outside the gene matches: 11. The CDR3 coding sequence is TGTGCCAGCAGTTCCCTCGAGGGACAGGCGCGGTACTTC. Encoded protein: CASSSLEGQARYF.

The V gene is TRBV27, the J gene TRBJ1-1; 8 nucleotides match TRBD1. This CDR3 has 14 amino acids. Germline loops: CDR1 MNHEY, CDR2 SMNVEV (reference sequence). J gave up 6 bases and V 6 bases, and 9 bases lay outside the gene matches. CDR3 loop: CASRLRGTGPEAFF. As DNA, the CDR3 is TGTGCCAGCAGACTACGTGGGACAGGCCCTGAAGCTTTCTTT.

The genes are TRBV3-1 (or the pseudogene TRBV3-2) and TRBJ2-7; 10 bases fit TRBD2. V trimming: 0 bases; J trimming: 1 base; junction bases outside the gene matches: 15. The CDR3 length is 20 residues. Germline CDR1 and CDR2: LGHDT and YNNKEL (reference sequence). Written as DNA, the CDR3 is TGTGCCAGCAGCCAAGAGGTCGGGATCACTAGCGGGGTACATTCCTACGAGCAGTACTTC. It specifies CASSQEVGITSGVHSYEQYF.

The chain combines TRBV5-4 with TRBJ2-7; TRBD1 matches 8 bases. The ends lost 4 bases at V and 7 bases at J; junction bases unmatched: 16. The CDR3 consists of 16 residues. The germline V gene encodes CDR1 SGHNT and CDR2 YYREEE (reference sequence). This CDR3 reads CASSRKELQGVGEQYF. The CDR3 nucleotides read TGTGCCAGCAGCCGAAAAGAATTACAGGGGGTGGGGGAGCAGTACTTC.

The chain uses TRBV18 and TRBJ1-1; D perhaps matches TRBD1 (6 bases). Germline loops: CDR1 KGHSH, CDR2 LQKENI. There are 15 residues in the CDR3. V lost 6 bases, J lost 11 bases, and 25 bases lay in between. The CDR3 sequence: CASSPSRTVSLAAFF. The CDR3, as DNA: TGTGCCAGCTCGCCCTCGCGGACAGTCAGCCTAGCGGCTTTCTTT.